The TCR beta chain under discussion was sequenced for a study of cytomegalovirus exposure and HLA in healthy donors. Of note for this clone: Antigen specificity is unknown.

The V gene's germline CDR1 is MRHNA and CDR2 SNTAGT. The CDR3 sequence is 14 residues long. Trimming cost V 6 bases and J 6 bases; bases outside gene matches: 7. Study-level findings and limits: Rates of TCR association differed by HLA locus in a later analysis, with DRB1 highest and HLA-C lowest. Certain sequence variants were highly shared and formed a cluster, and this cluster was likely a sequencing artifact. From TCR beta sequences, most subjects' HLA-A and HLA-B alleles were reportedly predicted accurately.

PCR involved 60 Vbeta and 13 Jbeta primers. Repertoires were generated with immunoSEQ multiplex PCR, while TCRdb's copy carries only in-frame clones and drops some. The sample shows approximately 130,000 clones, about three quarters of them seen only once. The V and J genes are TRBV6-4 and TRBJ2-2; 7 bases align to TRBD1. The receptor's source is a woman aged 40 to 50 in good health and CMV-seronegative. The sample consisted of PBMCs. CDR3 DNA: TGTGCCAGCAGCTACACTACAGGGGCCGGGGAGCTGTTTTTT. This gives the protein CASSYTTGAGELFF.